Following are 9 T cell receptor beta chains from one sample sequenced in a study of regulatory T cells in long-lasting Graves disease. Researchers made TCR beta libraries by using iRepertoire HTBI primers and running Arm-PCR on CDR3 regions. One entry per CDR3 protein, called by TCRdb with MiXCR from the multiplex PCR reads. Among more than 650,000 distinct CDR3 sequences, about 30% were seen once, and the ten largest hold 35% to 55%. Time point described: persistent/refractory GD, antithyroid drugs over 5 years with positive TRAb. RNA from PBMCs was the source of the TCR library. Here the sequenced sample was peripheral blood mononuclear cells (PBMCs), taken when the disease was refractory, from a patient treated with antithyroid drugs. The receptors were gathered from a female donor with Graves disease.

The rearrangement links TRBV10-3 to TRBJ2-5; D is perhaps TRBD1 or TRBD2 (5 bases each). Germline V lookup: CDR1 ENHRY, CDR2 SYGVKD. The CDR3 spans 14 residues. V dropped 6 bases and J dropped 1 base, with 12 bases sitting between them. CDR3 nucleotides: TGTGCCATCAGGAGGGGTGAAGTCCAAGAGACCCAGTACTTC. This sequence encodes CAIRRGEVQETQYF.

This rearrangement joins TRBV28 to TRBJ1-1; the match to TRBD1 covers 7 bases. Germline V gene lookup returns CDR1 MDHEN and CDR2 SYDVKM. CDR3 length: 15 amino acids. Germline trimming cut 2 bases from V and 6 bases from J; bases unmatched to any gene: 9. The CDR3 sequence: CASSLPGQSGPEAFF. The CDR3 DNA follows: TGTGCCAGCAGTTTACCGGGACAGTCGGGCCCTGAAGCTTTCTTT.

This clonotype was seen a few times. The J gene is TRBJ2-2, the V gene TRBV20-1; D is perhaps TRBD1 or TRBD2 (5 bases each). Trimming removed 2 bases from V and 0 bases from J, with 7 bases in between. Germline CDR1 is DFQATT and CDR2 is SNEGSKA (reference sequence). The CDR3 runs to 14 residues. The CDR3 is CSARQGPNTGELFF. CDR3 bases: TGCAGTGCTAGACAGGGACCGAACACCGGGGAGCTGTTTTTT.

The rearrangement links TRBV28 to TRBJ1-5; D is undetermined. CDR3 length: 13 amino acids. Germline V gives CDR1 MDHEN, CDR2 SYDVKM. Trimming cost V 7 bases and J 5 bases, with 12 bases left between them. The CDR3 DNA sequence: TGTGCCAGCACTCGCGACGCCGATCAGCCCCAGCATTTT. Amino acids: CASTRDADQPQHF. Based on the CDR3 plus reference TRBV28 and TRBJ1-5, the full variable domain is DVKVTQSSRYLVKRTGEKVFLECVQDMDHENMFWYRQDPGLGLRLIYFSYDVKMKEKGDIPEGYSVSREKKERFSLILESASTNQTSMYLCASTRDADQPQHFGDGTRLSIL.

This chain uses TRBV5-1 with TRBJ1-1, with D uncertain. CDR3 length: 14 amino acids. The germline V gene has CDR1 SGHRS and CDR2 YFSETQ. The ends were cut back, 4 bases at V and 5 bases at J, with 15 bases in the middle. CDR3 protein: CASSAEVGETEAFF. CDR3 DNA: TGCGCCAGCAGCGCTGAGGTTGGGGAGACTGAAGCTTTCTTT.

The sample holds a few counts of this clonotype. J is TRBJ2-2 and V is TRBV19; a weak D match, TRBD1 (6 bases). This CDR3 is built from 13 residues. V shed 5 bases and J shed 6 bases, with 10 bases lying between them. CDR1 is LNHDA and CDR2 is SQIVND in the germline V gene (reference sequence). CDR3 nucleotides: TGTGCCAGTAGTCCTACAGGGTCCGGGGAGCTGTTTTTT. Translating it yields CASSPTGSGELFF.

The gene calls are TRBV30 and TRBJ2-1; D gene ambiguous. Germline V lookup: CDR1 GTSNPN, CDR2 SVGIG (reference sequence). The CDR3 runs 12 residues. The V end lost 2 bases, the J end lost 5 bases, and 7 bases lay between the germline ends. In DNA form, the CDR3 reads TGTGCCTGGAGTCCCCTCCACAATGAGCAGTTCTTC. It encodes CAWSPLHNEQFF.

This clonotype came up a few times. The chain combines TRBV7-9 with TRBJ1-1, with D perhaps matching TRBD1 (5 bases). This CDR3 spans 18 amino acids. The V gene's germline CDR1 is SEHNR and CDR2 FQNEAQ (reference sequence). V was shortened by 5 bases and J by 6 bases, with 28 bases between the two germline ends. The CDR3 spells CASSGIRGTGFSNPEAFF. In DNA, the CDR3 is TGTGCCAGCAGCGGAATAAGGGGTACGGGGTTCTCTAATCCTGAAGCTTTCTTT.

This clonotype was detected many times. This rearrangement joins TRBV11-2 to TRBJ1-2; the D is unclear. CDR1 and CDR2 from the germline V gene are SGHAT and FQNNGV. V was pared by 4 bases and J by 4 bases, with 19 bases between. There are 16 residues in the CDR3. DNA for the CDR3: TGTGCCAGCAGCTCAACCCGACATAGGGTTGGCTATGGCTACACCTTC. As protein: CASSSTRHRVGYGYTF. Using reference TRBV11-2 and TRBJ1-2 for the parts outside the CDR3, the full variable domain is EAGVAQSPRYKIIEKRQSVAFWCNPISGHATLYWYQQILGQGPKLLIQFQNNGVVDDSQLPKDRFSAERLKGVDSTLKIQPAKLEDSAVYLCASSSTRHRVGYGYTFGSGTRLTVV.